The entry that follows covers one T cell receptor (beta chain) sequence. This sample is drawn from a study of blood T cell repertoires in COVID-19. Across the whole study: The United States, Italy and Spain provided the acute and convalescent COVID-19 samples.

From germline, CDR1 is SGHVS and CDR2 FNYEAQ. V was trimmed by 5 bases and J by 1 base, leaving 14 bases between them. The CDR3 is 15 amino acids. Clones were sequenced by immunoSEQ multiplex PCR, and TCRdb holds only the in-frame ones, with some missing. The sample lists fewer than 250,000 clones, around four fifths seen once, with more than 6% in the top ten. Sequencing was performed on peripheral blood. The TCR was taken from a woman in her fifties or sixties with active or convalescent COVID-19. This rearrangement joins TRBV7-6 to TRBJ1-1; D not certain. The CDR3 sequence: CASSLMEGANTEAFF. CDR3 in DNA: TGTGCCAGCAGCCTAATGGAGGGCGCGAACACTGAAGCTTTCTTT.